Listed below are T cell receptor beta chains from one sample, sequenced in a study of T cell responses to AZD1222 COVID-19 vaccine. Some clones are missing from TCRdb's copy, which holds only in-frame ones; the method was immunoSEQ multiplex PCR. The sample holds more than 70,000 clones, approximately 89% seen once. The sample consisted of peripheral blood, taken on day 0 of AZD1222 vaccination. Every receptor here comes from an adult in good health. Both conserved end residues are part of each CDR3. A D gene is named only where the DNA matches it firmly. Where a row states a size, it is once, few, many or the class of an expanded clone; other rows omit it.

>TRBV28|TRBJ2-1|TRBD2|few
CASSLIPLAGNEQFF
TGTGCCAGCAGTCTCATCCCCCTAGCGGGTAATGAGCAGTTCTTC
>TRBV18|TRBJ2-1|TRBD2|-
CASSRTSGSSYNEQFF
TGTGCCAGCTCCCGGACTAGCGGGAGCTCCTACAATGAGCAGTTCTTC
>TRBV2|TRBJ1-4|TRBD1|-
CASNRDSATNEKLFF
TGTGCCAGCAATCGGGACAGTGCAACTAATGAAAAACTGTTTTTT
>TRBV2|TRBJ2-5|-|-
CASSGPPLSETQYF
TGTGCCAGCAGCGGACCACCCCTTTCAGAGACCCAGTACTTC
>TRBV29-1|TRBJ2-5|-|-
CSAGTPKTQYF
TGCAGCGCCGGGACTCCGAAGACCCAGTACTTC
>TRBV5-1|TRBJ1-3|-|once
CASSPNPGEGNTIYF
TGCGCCAGCAGCCCAAATCCGGGAGAAGGAAACACCATATATTTT
>TRBV19|TRBJ2-3|TRBD1|-
CASSGDRGTDTQYF
TGTGCCAGTAGTGGGGACAGGGGTACAGATACGCAGTATTTT
>TRBV5-4|TRBJ1-2|-|-
CASSLRQRYGYTF
TGTGCCAGCAGCTTGCGACAGCGCTATGGCTACACCTTC
>TRBV11-2|TRBJ2-1|-|-
CASSLDNEQFF
TGTGCCAGCAGCTTGGACAATGAGCAGTTCTTC
>TRBV28|TRBJ2-5|-|-
CASRDIRDGKETQYF
TGTGCCAGCAGGGATATCCGGGACGGAAAAGAGACCCAGTACTTC